This T cell receptor beta chain was retrieved from a study of identical twins. General study findings and limits: Twin pairs had excess sharing that was weaker in beta out-of-frame sequences.

Germline CDR1 reads SGHVS; CDR2 reads FQNEAQ. The V gene lost 4 bases and the J gene lost 10 bases, with 11 bases spanning the gap. The CDR3 length is 12 residues. As regards this clonotype: Its antigen remains unidentified.

A single record per CDR3 protein comes from TCRdb applying MiXCR to the 5' RACE reads. The table lists 300,000 to 400,000 distinct CDR3 sequences, roughly 9% of them singletons. This clonotype was obtained from a woman aged 45-65 years in good health. Input material: naive T cells sorted from blood. V and J are TRBV7-8 and TRBJ2-1; D is unclear. The CDR3 DNA sequence: TGTGCCAGCAGCTCCTTCCTTGGGGAGCAGTTCTTC. Translated, it gives CASSSFLGEQFF.